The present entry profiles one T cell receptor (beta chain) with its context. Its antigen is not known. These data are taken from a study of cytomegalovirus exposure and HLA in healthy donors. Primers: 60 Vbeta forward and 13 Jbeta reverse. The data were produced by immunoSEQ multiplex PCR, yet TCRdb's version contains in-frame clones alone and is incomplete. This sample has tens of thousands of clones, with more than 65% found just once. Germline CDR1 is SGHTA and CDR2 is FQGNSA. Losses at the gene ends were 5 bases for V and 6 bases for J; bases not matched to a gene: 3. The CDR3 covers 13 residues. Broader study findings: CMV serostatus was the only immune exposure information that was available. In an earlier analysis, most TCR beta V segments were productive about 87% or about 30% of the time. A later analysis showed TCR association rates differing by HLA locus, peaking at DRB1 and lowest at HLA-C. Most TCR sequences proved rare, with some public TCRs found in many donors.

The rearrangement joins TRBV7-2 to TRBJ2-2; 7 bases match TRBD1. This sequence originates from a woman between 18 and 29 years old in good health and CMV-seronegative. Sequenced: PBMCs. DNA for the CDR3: TGTGCCAGCAGCCAACAGGGGTCCGGGGAGCTGTTTTTT. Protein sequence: CASSQQGSGELFF.